This TCR delta chain was identified during a study of Vδ1+ human thymocytes. This CDR3 region has 23 residues. Germline V gene sequence: CDR1 GEAIGNYY, CDR2 EKD. V shed 0 bases and J 1 base; nucleotides not matched to a gene: 22. Between about 98% and 99.6% of sorted thymocytes were Vdelta1+. Study-wide results and limits: Thymic TRG and TRD repertoires appeared highly polyclonal.

Extracted RNA was reverse transcribed into cDNA. The CDR3 regions were amplified by multiplex PCR from V-gene primers to a constant-region primer. TCRdb re-called the multiplex PCR reads through CATT. The data show some 55,000 delta-chain clones, about 16% seen once. This clone was observed a few times. As yet, its antigen is unknown. Sequencing was done on a sample of Vdelta1+ gamma-delta thymocytes from the thymus. Noted subset: FACS-sorted CD3+ TCRalphabeta- TCRVdelta1+ TCRVdelta2- thymocytes. The sequence was collected from a boy under three years old who had congenital heart surgery. The rearrangement uses TRDV2 and TRDJ1; 13 bases are a match to TRDD3. CDR3 amino acids: CACDTDPSSGDWGIRIPTDKLIF. The CDR3 DNA reads as TGTGCCTGTGACACCGACCCTTCTTCCGGGGACTGGGGGATACGCATCCCCACCGATAAACTCATCTTT.